One and the same sample provided the 25 T cell receptor beta chains below, sequenced in a study of blood T cells in healthy people across ages. The use of a sample-barcoded 5' primer and a J-beta primer mix characterized a second PCR of roughly 6 to 11 cycles. TCRdb processed the 5' RACE reads anew with MiXCR; each CDR3 protein has one entry. The sample contains about 570,000 distinct CDR3 sequences, 25% to 30% of which appear only once. Sequencing was done on a sample of blood. The receptors come from a woman in her sixties or seventies in good health.

This clonotype was detected ten times or more. The V gene is TRBV7-2, the J gene TRBJ2-1; D is possibly TRBD2 (6 bases). This CDR3 has 13 residues. Between the trimmed V and J ends, which lost 7 bases and 4 bases, there was a span of 11 bases. CDR1 SGHTA and CDR2 FQGNSA come from the germline V gene. CDR3 in DNA: TGTGCCAGCACCGGCCGGGGGTACAATGAGCAGTTCTTC. This encodes CASTGRGYNEQFF.

V usage is TRBV9 and J usage is TRBJ1-1; D gene uncertain. Germline CDR1 reads SGDLS; CDR2 reads YYNGEE. The CDR3 extends over 14 amino acids. Trimming cost V 2 bases and J 7 bases, with 15 bases left between them. The CDR3 region is CASSVVVGRDEAFF. The CDR3 region has the DNA TGTGCCAGCAGCGTTGTAGTGGGGAGGGATGAAGCTTTCTTT.

The chain has TRBV27 and TRBJ1-2; a possible D gene is TRBD1 (6 bases). Germline V gene lookup returns CDR1 MNHEY and CDR2 SMNVEV (reference sequence). The CDR3 has 13 residues. Trimming removed 6 bases at V and 5 bases at J, with 13 bases between. The CDR3 loop is CASRQGNLYGYTF. The CDR3 DNA sequence: TGTGCCAGCAGACAGGGAAATTTGTATGGCTACACCTTC.

V and J are TRBV5-1 and TRBJ2-1, with TRBD2 matching over 11 bases. V was pared by 4 bases and J by 4 bases, with 7 bases of the junction left unmatched. The CDR3 covers 16 residues. Germline V gives CDR1 SGHRS, CDR2 YFSETQ. The CDR3 reads CASSQQTSGVYNEQFF. The CDR3 region has the DNA TGCGCCAGCAGCCAGCAGACTAGCGGGGTGTACAATGAGCAGTTCTTC.

This clonotype was picked up a small number of times. This chain joins TRBV5-1 and TRBJ2-1; D not resolved. The CDR3 extends over 14 amino acids. Germline V lookup: CDR1 SGHRS, CDR2 YFSETQ. Trimming removed 0 bases from V and 10 bases from J, with 14 bases in between. Here the CDR3 reads CASSLEANVDEQFF. CDR3 DNA sequence: TGCGCCAGCAGCTTGGAGGCTAACGTAGACGAGCAGTTCTTC.

The J gene is TRBJ2-3, the V gene TRBV9; 7 bases fit TRBD2. Trimming at V came to 0 bases and at J to 1 base, leaving 8 bases not matched to a gene. Germline assignment: CDR1 SGDLS and CDR2 YYNGEE. The CDR3 runs 17 residues. CDR3 in amino acids: CASSVATSRSGTDTQYF. The DNA for the CDR3 is TGTGCCAGCAGCGTAGCGACTAGCCGGTCTGGCACAGATACGCAGTATTTT.

This clonotype was observed a few times. The V and J genes are TRBV3-1 and TRBJ2-2, with TRBD1 identical over 12 bases. The germline V gene encodes CDR1 LGHDT and CDR2 YNNKEL (reference sequence). The J segment lost 7 bases and the V segment lost 1 base, leaving 4 bases of the junction unmatched. The CDR3 totals 16 residues. CDR3 loop: CASSQAGTGGIGELFF. The CDR3 coding sequence is TGTGCCAGCAGCCAAGCCGGGACAGGGGGCATCGGGGAGCTGTTTTTT.

The chain couples TRBV10-3 to TRBJ2-4; 8 bases are a match to TRBD2. The germline gives CDR1 ENHRY, CDR2 SYGVKD. The junction had 15 bases not matched to a gene; V was cut back by 6 bases and J by 5 bases. This CDR3 region has 17 residues. For the CDR3, the DNA is TGTGCCATCAGCCCTCGTGCAGCGGGGGTCTCAGAAAACATTCAGTACTTC. Translating gives CAISPRAAGVSENIQYF.

The rearrangement links TRBV29-1 to TRBJ2-1; perhaps TRBD1 as D (6 bases). V lost 3 bases and J lost 2, with 11 bases in between. The CDR3 covers 14 residues. Germline values: CDR1 SQVTM, CDR2 ANQGSEA. CDR3 sequence (DNA): TGCAGCGTTGAGTCAGGGGTCCCCTACAATGAGCAGTTCTTC. Residues: CSVESGVPYNEQFF.

This clonotype was observed at least ten times. This chain connects TRBV5-6 to TRBJ1-6; D perhaps matches TRBD1 (6 bases). CDR1 SGHDT and CDR2 YYEEEE come from the germline V gene. This CDR3 is built from 14 residues. Trimming shortened V by 4 bases and J by 10 bases, and 15 bases separated the two germline ends. CDR3 region: CASSNGQLGSPLHF. DNA of the CDR3: TGTGCCAGCAGCAACGGACAGCTCGGATCACCCCTCCACTTT.

CDR3 coding DNA: TGTGCCAGCCGGCGGGGGAGGGACCCCGGGGAGCTGTTTTTT. Translating it yields CASRRGRDPGELFF. The chain is built from TRBV25-1 and TRBJ2-2; 7 positions agree with TRBD2. The germline V gene has CDR1 MGHDK and CDR2 SYGVNS. The CDR3 runs 14 residues. V lost 8 bases, J lost 6 bases, and 9 bases stayed unmatched. Supplemented by reference TRBV25-1 and TRBJ2-2, the full variable domain reads EADIYQTPRYLVIGTGKKITLECSQTMGHDKMYWYQQDPGMELHLIHYSYGVNSTEKGDLSSESTVSRIRTEHFPLTLESARPSHTSQYLCASRRGRDPGELFFGEGSRLTVL.

This clonotype appeared a few times. The chain uses TRBV7-2 and TRBJ2-4; D remains ambiguous. Germline V gives CDR1 SGHTA, CDR2 FQGNSA. V was trimmed by 5 bases and J by 2 bases, leaving 10 bases between them. CDR3 length: 14 amino acids. CDR3 sequence: CASSAGGSKNIQYF. The CDR3 bases are TGTGCCAGCAGCGCCGGTGGGTCCAAAAACATTCAGTACTTC.

This clonotype was observed a few times. At one end the junction does not follow the germline gene, possibly because of a read error. This rearrangement joins TRBV10-3 to TRBJ1-5; 9 bases map to TRBD1. This CDR3 region has 15 residues. CDR1 ENHRY and CDR2 SYGVKD come from the germline V gene. The CDR3 loop reads CATQIQGAGNRPQHF. The CDR3, as DNA: TGTGCCACCCAAATACAGGGGGCCGGCAATCGGCCCCAGCATTTT.

The chain is built from TRBV29-1 and TRBJ1-1, with D perhaps matching TRBD1 (6 bases). CDR3 length: 12 amino acids. Deletions cut 5 bases from V and 9 bases from J, with 16 bases between. CDR1 is SQVTM and CDR2 is ANQGSEA in the germline V gene. The CDR3 DNA reads TGCAGCGTTCGGATGACAGGAGATAAAGCTTTCTTT. This codes for CSVRMTGDKAFF.

In its sample, this clonotype was seen a few times. V is TRBV10-3 and J is TRBJ1-1; no definite D call. V lost 10 bases and J 1 base, leaving 13 bases between the germline ends. Germline V gene data show CDR1 as ENHRY and CDR2 as SYGVKD. The CDR3 sequence is 13 residues long. The CDR3 loop is CATTHTENTEAFF. DNA of the CDR3: TGTGCCACCACTCATACAGAGAACACTGAAGCTTTCTTT.

This clonotype was counted only a few times. The gene calls are TRBV25-1 and TRBJ2-5; perhaps TRBD2 as D (6 bases). V lost 3 bases, J lost 3 bases, and 14 bases lay in between. The CDR3 is 15 residues long. Germline V CDR1 and CDR2: MGHDK, SYGVNS. CDR3 DNA sequence: TGTGCCAGCAGTGACAAGGAGGGACTGGAAGAGACCCAGTACTTC. Amino acids: CASSDKEGLEETQYF. Drawing the rest from reference TRBV25-1 and TRBJ2-5, the complete variable domain is EADIYQTPRYLVIGTGKKITLECSQTMGHDKMYWYQQDPGMELHLIHYSYGVNSTEKGDLSSESTVSRIRTEHFPLTLESARPSHTSQYLCASSDKEGLEETQYFGPGTRLLVL.

This CDR3 reads CASREGENQPQHF. The DNA of the CDR3 is TGTGCCAGCCGGGAAGGGGAGAATCAGCCCCAGCATTTT. The chain employs TRBV12-3 or TRBV12-4 and TRBJ1-5, with D possibly being TRBD1 (5 bases). Trimming took off 8 bases at V and 4 bases at J, with 12 bases between the two ends. The CDR3 sequence is 13 residues long.

The sample holds a few counts of this clonotype. The genes are TRBV29-1 and TRBJ2-2; D is unresolved. The CDR3 length is 14 residues. The germline V gene has CDR1 SQVTM and CDR2 ANQGSEA. Trimming shortened V by 4 bases and J by 4 bases, and 13 bases separated the two germline ends. CDR3 sequence reads: CSVASRVGTGELFF. For the CDR3, the DNA is TGCAGCGTTGCTTCCCGGGTGGGCACCGGGGAGCTGTTTTTT.

This rearrangement joins TRBV29-1 to TRBJ1-2; D is possibly TRBD1 (6 bases). CDR1 SQVTM and CDR2 ANQGSEA come from the germline V gene. This CDR3 has 14 residues. V lost 4 bases and J lost 1, with 13 bases in between. DNA of the CDR3: TGCAGCGTTGTATCGGGGGGCTATAACTATGGCTACACCTTC. This sequence encodes CSVVSGGYNYGYTF.

This clonotype was counted only a few times. The chain recombines TRBV7-2 with TRBJ2-2, with 7 bases aligning to TRBD2. Per germline, CDR1 SGHTA and CDR2 FQGNSA. The CDR3 has 15 residues. J was trimmed by 6 bases and V by 2 bases; bases with no gene match: 6. The CDR3 nucleotides read TGTGCCAGCAGCTTATCAGCCGCGGGGGCCGGGGAGCTGTTTTTT. It yields the protein CASSLSAAGAGELFF.

V and J are TRBV4-3 and TRBJ2-1; 10 bases agree with TRBD2. Per the germline V gene, CDR1 is LGHNA and CDR2 is YSLEER. J was trimmed by 3 bases and V by 0 bases; bases with no gene match: 2. The CDR3 is made up of 16 amino acids. CDR3: CASSQESSGGYNEQFF. DNA for the CDR3: TGCGCCAGCAGCCAAGAGTCTAGCGGGGGCTACAATGAGCAGTTCTTC.

Only a few counts were recorded for this clonotype. One end of the junction does not line up with germline, which may come from a read error. Here the CDR3 reads CAISESRVEQFF. Written as DNA, the CDR3 is TGCGCCATCAGTGAGTCTCGCGTTGAGCAGTTCTTC. The chain employs TRBV10-3 and TRBJ2-1, with D uncertain. CDR1 and CDR2 (germline): ENHRY, SYGVKD. The CDR3 runs to 12 residues.

In its sample, this clonotype was seen a few times. This rearrangement joins TRBV6-6 to TRBJ1-6; D possibly corresponds to TRBD1 (5 bases). The germline V gene has CDR1 MNHNY and CDR2 SVGAGI (reference sequence). The CDR3 loop spans 15 amino acids. Trimming pared 9 bases from V and 0 bases from J, leaving 12 bases between. CDR3: CASKGDGSYNSPLHF. The CDR3 coding sequence is TGTGCCAGTAAAGGGGATGGCTCCTATAATTCACCCCTCCACTTT.

This clonotype occurred many times. The chain uses TRBV9 and TRBJ2-3, with D possibly called TRBD1 or TRBD2 (5 bases each). This CDR3 has 14 residues. In germline, CDR1 is SGDLS, CDR2 YYNGEE. V was cut by 3 bases and J by 0 bases, with 8 bases left in between. The CDR3 is CASSAWDSTDTQYF. The CDR3 region has the DNA TGTGCCAGCAGCGCCTGGGACAGCACAGATACGCAGTATTTT.

The chain employs TRBV4-1 and TRBJ2-3, with unresolved D. Germline CDR1 MGHRA, CDR2 YSYEKL. Trimming cost V 3 bases and J 1 base, with 8 bases left between them. This CDR3 has 14 residues. The CDR3 protein is CASSHPGGTDTQYF. In nucleotides, the CDR3 is TGCGCCAGCAGCCATCCCGGCGGCACAGATACGCAGTATTTT.